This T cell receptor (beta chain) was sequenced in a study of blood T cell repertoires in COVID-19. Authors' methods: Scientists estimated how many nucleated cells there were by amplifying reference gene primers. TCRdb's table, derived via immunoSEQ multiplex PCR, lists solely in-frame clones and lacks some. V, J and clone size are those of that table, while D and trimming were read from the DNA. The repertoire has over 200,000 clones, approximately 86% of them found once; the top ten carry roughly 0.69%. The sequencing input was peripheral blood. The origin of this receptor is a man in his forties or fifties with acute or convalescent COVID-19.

DNA of the CDR3: TGCGCCAGCAGCCGGGAAAACACCGGGGAGCTGTTTTTT. This codes for CASSRENTGELFF. This sequence joins TRBV5-1 and TRBJ2-2; perhaps TRBD2 as D (5 bases). This CDR3 spans 13 amino acids. V was pared by 4 bases and J by 2 bases, with 6 bases between. Germline CDR1 SGHRS, CDR2 YFSETQ.